These 5 T cell receptor beta chains were all obtained from the same sample, sequenced in a study of cytotoxic CD8 clonotypes in ibrutinib-treated CLL. Libraries were prepared by immunoSEQ multiplex PCR; TCRdb keeps only in-frame clonotypes and omits some of them. The sample consists of fewer than 400,000 clones, under 70% of them appearing once. The specimen was PBMCs, collected after 36 months of ibrutinib treatment. The receptors come from a human donor with chronic lymphocytic leukemia.

The chain joins TRBV4-3 to TRBJ2-1, with 12 bases aligning to TRBD2. With V trimmed by 0 bases and J by 9 bases, 9 bases remained unmatched. CDR1 and CDR2 from the germline V gene are LGHNA and YSLEER. The CDR3 is 17 amino acids. The CDR3 loop reads CASSQEIRLAGVSEQFF. CDR3 DNA: TGCGCCAGCAGCCAAGAGATTCGACTAGCGGGAGTTTCTGAGCAGTTCTTC.

Only one count was recorded for this clone. The gene calls are TRBV18 and TRBJ2-5; D is undetermined. Trimming left V 2 bases short and J 9 bases short, with 10 bases between. The germline V gene encodes CDR1 KGHSH and CDR2 LQKENI. The CDR3 is 12 residues long. CDR3 DNA: TGTGCCAGCTCACCAGTCCTCCCCTCCCAGTACTTC. Residues: CASSPVLPSQYF.

This chain links TRBV29-1 with TRBJ1-1; D is ambiguous. V gave up 3 bases and J gave up 4 bases, with 18 bases separating them. From germline, CDR1 is SQVTM and CDR2 ANQGSEA. The CDR3 totals 15 residues. The CDR3 sequence: CSVEDPSRVATEAFF. CDR3 coding DNA: TGCAGCGTTGAGGACCCATCGCGGGTTGCCACTGAAGCTTTCTTT.

The chain combines TRBV4-1 with TRBJ2-3, with 10 bases fitting TRBD2. The germline gives CDR1 MGHRA, CDR2 YSYEKL. The ends lost 0 bases at V and 4 bases at J; junction bases unmatched: 13. This CDR3 is 19 amino acids long. The CDR3 region has the DNA TGCGCCAGCAGCCAAGATCGGGGATCTACTAGCGGGGTTGCAGATACGCAGTATTTT. This translates into CASSQDRGSTSGVADTQYF.

The chain couples TRBV27 to TRBJ1-2; TRBD1 agrees at 7 bases. V was clipped by 2 bases and J by 7 bases; unmatched bases: 13. This CDR3 has 16 residues. Germline lookup yields CDR1 MNHEY and CDR2 SMNVEV (reference sequence). The CDR3 here is CASSLREDRFRSGYTF. Here the CDR3 DNA reads TGTGCCAGCAGTTTACGGGAGGACAGGTTTCGTTCTGGCTACACCTTC.